This T cell receptor (beta chain) originates from a study of cytomegalovirus exposure and HLA in healthy donors. Looking at the study overall: An earlier analysis identified more than 95 million unique TCR beta sequences in 150 million to 200 million T cells. Regarding the study as a whole: Some TCR beta chains (more than 150 of them) were listed as cytomegalovirus-associated.

As to this clone: The antigen is undetermined. The sample contains more than one DNA sequence encoding this CDR3.

The PCR was carried out with 60 Vbeta primers and 13 Jbeta primers. Libraries were prepared by immunoSEQ multiplex PCR; TCRdb keeps only in-frame clonotypes and omits some of them. The sample includes 150,000 to 200,000 clones, less than 90% of them seen just once. The TCR was taken from a boy aged 5 to 17 in good health and CMV-seronegative. Material: PBMCs.

The CDR3 DNA is TGTGCCAGCAGCGCTGACAGGGACTGGTCCGAAGCTTTCTTT. Its translation: CASSADRDWSEAFF. The genes are TRBV9 and TRBJ1-1; 7 positions agree with TRBD1. Losses at the gene ends were 3 bases for V and 8 bases for J; bases not matched to a gene: 10. The CDR3 consists of 14 residues. Germline V gene sequence: CDR1 SGDLS, CDR2 YYNGEE.